This passage covers 8 T cell receptor beta chains from one sample sequenced in a study of T-cell memory formation after mild COVID-19. TCRdb itself ran the 5' RACE reads through MiXCR, one entry per CDR3 protein. The sample lists about 150,000 distinct CDR3 sequences; 14% were seen once. The sample comprised PBMCs or a T cell subset sorted from them (not recorded which). These receptors came from an adult woman who had mild COVID-19 (a few samples of this study predate the infection). Cell type and time point are not known.

This clonotype turned up a few times. The CDR3: CASSDRQPYTGELFF. The CDR3 nucleotides read TGTGCCAGCAGTGACAGACAGCCTTACACCGGGGAGCTGTTTTTT. V usage is TRBV2 and J usage is TRBJ2-2, with D possibly TRBD1 on 5 matching bases. The CDR3 runs 15 residues. V was trimmed by 3 bases and J by 3 bases, leaving 11 bases between them. Germline V gene lookup returns CDR1 SNHLY and CDR2 FYNNEI.

This clonotype has just a few counts. CDR3 protein: CASRVGQGVIYGYTF. The CDR3 nucleotides are TGCGCCAGCAGAGTTGGACAGGGGGTGATCTATGGCTACACCTTC. This rearrangement joins TRBV5-1 to TRBJ1-2; TRBD1 matches at 10 bases. V was pared by 5 bases and J by 4 bases, with 8 bases of the junction left unmatched. The germline gives CDR1 SGHRS, CDR2 YFSETQ. CDR3 length: 15 residues.

The chain recombines TRBV11-2 with TRBJ1-2, with unresolved D. Germline V lookup: CDR1 SGHAT, CDR2 FQNNGV. The CDR3 is made up of 17 amino acids. With 0 bases removed from V and 3 bases from J, the gap between germline ends came to 17 bases. DNA for the CDR3: TGTGCCAGCAGCTTAGATCCCGGAGGCCGGGGTGACTATGGCTACACCTTC. Its translation is CASSLDPGGRGDYGYTF.

The genes are TRBV7-2 and TRBJ2-5; 8 nucleotides align to TRBD2. This CDR3 has 16 amino acids. Germline V CDR1 and CDR2: SGHTA, FQGNSA. Trimming at V came to 0 bases and at J to 4 bases, leaving 7 bases not matched to a gene. Here the CDR3 DNA reads TGTGCCAGCAGCTTAGCGCGAGGTAGCGGGGTAGAGACCCAGTACTTC. Residues: CASSLARGSGVETQYF.

The chain is built from TRBV6-5 and TRBJ2-5; 8 nucleotides match TRBD1. The CDR3 has 16 amino acids. With 5 bases clipped from V and 7 bases from J, the junction kept 15 bases outside the gene matches. Germline assignment: CDR1 MNHEY and CDR2 SVGAGI. In DNA form, the CDR3 reads TGTGCCAGCAGTAACAGACCGGGACAGGATCGCGGGACCCAGTACTTC. Protein sequence: CASSNRPGQDRGTQYF.

The rearrangement uses TRBV12-3 or TRBV12-4 and TRBJ1-1, with D possibly being TRBD1 (5 bases). The CDR3 loop spans 13 amino acids. Trimming removed 6 bases at V and 6 bases at J, with 14 bases between. The CDR3 spells CASRPWGMAEAFF. The CDR3 bases are TGTGCCAGCAGGCCTTGGGGGATGGCTGAAGCTTTCTTT.

This clonotype is a singleton in its sample. The V call is TRBV24-1, the J call TRBJ1-1, with D maybe TRBD1 (5 bases). The length of the CDR3 is 13 residues. V lost 5 bases and J lost 3, with 9 bases in between. Germline CDR1 is KGHDR and CDR2 is SFDVKD. For the CDR3, the DNA is TGTGCCACCAGTGCGGTGGGGGACACTGAAGCTTTCTTT. This sequence encodes CATSAVGDTEAFF.

This clonotype was seen a few times. A read error may produce the germline difference seen at one junction end. The V and J genes are TRBV7-2 and TRBJ2-3; 10 bases line up with TRBD2. Germline loops: CDR1 SGHTA, CDR2 FQGNSA. The CDR3 runs 14 residues. The CDR3 coding sequence is TGTGCTACGCGATTAGCGGGGGGCACTGATACGCAGTATTTT. Translation: CATRLAGGTDTQYF.